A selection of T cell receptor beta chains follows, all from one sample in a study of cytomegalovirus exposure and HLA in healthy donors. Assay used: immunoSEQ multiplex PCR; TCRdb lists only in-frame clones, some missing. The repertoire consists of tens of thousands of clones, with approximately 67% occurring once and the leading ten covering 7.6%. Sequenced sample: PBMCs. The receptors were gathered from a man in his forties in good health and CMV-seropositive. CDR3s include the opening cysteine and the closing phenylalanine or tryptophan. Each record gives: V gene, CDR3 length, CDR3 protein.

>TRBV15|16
CATSRALSPLSPEAFF
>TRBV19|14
CASSRSGDLPGYTF
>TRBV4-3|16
CASSQDPLAGGNEQFF
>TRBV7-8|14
CASSLGTAGNTIYF
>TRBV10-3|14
CAITQSTGPYEQYF
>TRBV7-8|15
CASSYTGRANYGYTF
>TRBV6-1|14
CASKKDRSNQPQHF
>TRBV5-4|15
CASRSDRQDPYEQYF
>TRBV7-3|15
CASSPGRREYNEQFF
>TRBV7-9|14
CASSLSPFEETQYF
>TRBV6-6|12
CASRGGSGEQYF
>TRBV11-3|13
CASSLDLPGTQYF
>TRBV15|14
CATSRQTGFTEAFF
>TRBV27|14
CASSILGGTGELFF
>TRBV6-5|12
CASSSSGNEQFF
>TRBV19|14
CASSQDRRHTEAFF
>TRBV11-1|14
CASSPGTGTYGYTF
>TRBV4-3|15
CASSQTGTGDYGYTF
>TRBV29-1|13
CSVEAALNTEAFF
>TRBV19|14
CASSRDRATYEQYF
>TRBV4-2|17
CASSQGTSGTSSYEQYF
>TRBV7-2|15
CASSLATEGDQPQHF